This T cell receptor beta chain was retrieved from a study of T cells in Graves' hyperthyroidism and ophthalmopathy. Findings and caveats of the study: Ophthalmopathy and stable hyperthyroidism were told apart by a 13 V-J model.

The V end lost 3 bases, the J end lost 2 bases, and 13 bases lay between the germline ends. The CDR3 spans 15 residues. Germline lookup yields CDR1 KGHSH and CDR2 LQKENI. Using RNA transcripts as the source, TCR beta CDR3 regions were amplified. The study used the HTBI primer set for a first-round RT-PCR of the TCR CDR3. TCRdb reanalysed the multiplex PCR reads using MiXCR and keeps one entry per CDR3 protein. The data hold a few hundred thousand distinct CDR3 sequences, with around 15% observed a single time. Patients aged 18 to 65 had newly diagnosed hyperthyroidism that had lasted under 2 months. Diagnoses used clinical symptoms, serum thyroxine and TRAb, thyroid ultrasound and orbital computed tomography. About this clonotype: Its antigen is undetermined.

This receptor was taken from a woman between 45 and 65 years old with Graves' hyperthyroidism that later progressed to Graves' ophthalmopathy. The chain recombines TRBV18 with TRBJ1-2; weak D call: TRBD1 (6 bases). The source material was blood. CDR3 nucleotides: TGTGCCAGCTCACCCAGGACAGAACAGAACTATGGCTACACCTTC. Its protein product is CASSPRTEQNYGYTF.